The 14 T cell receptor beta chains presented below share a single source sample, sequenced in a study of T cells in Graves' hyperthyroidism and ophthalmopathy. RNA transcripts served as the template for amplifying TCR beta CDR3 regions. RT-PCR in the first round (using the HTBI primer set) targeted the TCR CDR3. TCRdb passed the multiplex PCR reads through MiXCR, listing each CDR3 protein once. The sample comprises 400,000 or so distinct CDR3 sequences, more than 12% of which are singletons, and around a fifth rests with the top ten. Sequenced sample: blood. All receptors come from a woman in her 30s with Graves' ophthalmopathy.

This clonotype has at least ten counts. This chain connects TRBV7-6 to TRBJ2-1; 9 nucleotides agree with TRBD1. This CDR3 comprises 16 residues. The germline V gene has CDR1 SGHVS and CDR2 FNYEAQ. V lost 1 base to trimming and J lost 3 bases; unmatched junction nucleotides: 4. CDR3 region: CASSLEGQGNYNEQFF. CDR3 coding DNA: TGTGCCAGCAGCTTAGAGGGACAGGGAAACTACAATGAGCAGTTCTTC. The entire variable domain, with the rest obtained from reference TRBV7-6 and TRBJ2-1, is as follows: GAGVSQSPRYKVTKRGQDVALRCDPISGHVSLYWYRQALGQGPEFLTYFNYEAQQDKSGLPNDRFSAERPEGSISTLTIQRTEQRDSAMYRCASSLEGQGNYNEQFFGPGTRLTVL.

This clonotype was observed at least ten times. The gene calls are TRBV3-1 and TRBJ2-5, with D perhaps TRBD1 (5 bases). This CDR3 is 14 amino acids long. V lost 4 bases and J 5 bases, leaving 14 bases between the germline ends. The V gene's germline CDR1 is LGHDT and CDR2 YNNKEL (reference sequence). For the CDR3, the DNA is TGTGCCAGCAGCCTGACGCAGGGTGGCGAGACCCAGTACTTC. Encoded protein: CASSLTQGGETQYF.

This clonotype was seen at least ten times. For the CDR3, the DNA is TGTGCCAGCAGCCAAGGAGACCACCAGCCCCAGCATTTT. Encoded protein: CASSQGDHQPQHF. This chain connects TRBV14 to TRBJ1-5; D is unresolved. This CDR3 comprises 13 residues. Trimming removed 1 base from V and 7 bases from J, with 8 bases in between. Germline V gene data show CDR1 as SGHDN and CDR2 as FVKESK.

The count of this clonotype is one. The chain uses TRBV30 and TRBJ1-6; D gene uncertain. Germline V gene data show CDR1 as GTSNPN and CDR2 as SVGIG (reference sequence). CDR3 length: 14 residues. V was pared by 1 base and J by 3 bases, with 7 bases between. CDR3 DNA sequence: TGTGCCTGGAGTGGTGGGGACTATAATTCACCCCTCCACTTT. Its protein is CAWSGGDYNSPLHF.

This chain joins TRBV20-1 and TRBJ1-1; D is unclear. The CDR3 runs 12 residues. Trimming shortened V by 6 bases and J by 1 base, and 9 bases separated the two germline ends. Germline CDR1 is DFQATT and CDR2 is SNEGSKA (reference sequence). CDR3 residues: CSAHRANTEAFF. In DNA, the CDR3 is TGCAGTGCCCATCGGGCGAACACTGAAGCTTTCTTT.

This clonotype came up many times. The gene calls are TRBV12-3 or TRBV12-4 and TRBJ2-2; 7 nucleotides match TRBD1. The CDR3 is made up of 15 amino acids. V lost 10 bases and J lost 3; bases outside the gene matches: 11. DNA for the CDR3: TGTGCCATCTCGAGGGGGCGCGTGGACACCGGGGAGCTGTTTTTT. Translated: CAISRGRVDTGELFF.

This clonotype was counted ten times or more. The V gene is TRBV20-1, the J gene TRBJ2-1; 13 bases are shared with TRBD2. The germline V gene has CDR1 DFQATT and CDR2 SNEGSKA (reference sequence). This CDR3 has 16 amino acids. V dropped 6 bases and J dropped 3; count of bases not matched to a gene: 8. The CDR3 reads CSASRLAGGLYNEQFF. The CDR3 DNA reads TGCAGTGCCTCCAGACTAGCGGGGGGACTCTACAATGAGCAGTTCTTC.

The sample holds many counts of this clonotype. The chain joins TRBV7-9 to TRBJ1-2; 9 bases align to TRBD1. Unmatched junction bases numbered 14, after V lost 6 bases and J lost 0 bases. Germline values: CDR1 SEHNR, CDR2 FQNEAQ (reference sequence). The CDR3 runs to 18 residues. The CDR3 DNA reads TGTGCCAGCAGAAGAGCGGCGTCACAGGGGGCGGCTAACTATGGCTACACCTTC. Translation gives CASRRAASQGAANYGYTF.

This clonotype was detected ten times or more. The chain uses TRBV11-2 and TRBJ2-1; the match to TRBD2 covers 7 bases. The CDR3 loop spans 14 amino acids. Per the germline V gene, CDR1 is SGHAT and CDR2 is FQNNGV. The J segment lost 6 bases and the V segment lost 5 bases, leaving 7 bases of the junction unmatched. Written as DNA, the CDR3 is TGTGCCAGCAGCGTCCCGGGACTACCCAATGAGCAGTTCTTC. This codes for CASSVPGLPNEQFF.

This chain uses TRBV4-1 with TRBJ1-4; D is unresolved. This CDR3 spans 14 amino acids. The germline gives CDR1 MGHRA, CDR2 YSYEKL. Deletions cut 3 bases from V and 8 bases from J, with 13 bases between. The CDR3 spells CASSHRSLGEKLFF. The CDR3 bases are TGCGCCAGCAGCCATCGCAGTTTAGGGGAAAAACTGTTTTTT.

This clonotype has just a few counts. The CDR3 nucleotides are TGTGCCAGCAGGGAGACCTCAACCGGGGAGCTGTTTTTT. It translates to CASRETSTGELFF. The chain recombines TRBV25-1 with TRBJ2-2, with no clear D. CDR3 length: 13 residues. The V end lost 6 bases, the J end lost 5 bases, and 10 bases lay between the germline ends. Germline lookup yields CDR1 MGHDK and CDR2 SYGVNS.

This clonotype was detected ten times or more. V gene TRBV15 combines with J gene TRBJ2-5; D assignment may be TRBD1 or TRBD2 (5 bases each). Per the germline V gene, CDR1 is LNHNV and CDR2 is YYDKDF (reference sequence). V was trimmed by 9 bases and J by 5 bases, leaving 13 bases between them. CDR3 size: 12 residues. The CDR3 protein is CATGTGGETQYF. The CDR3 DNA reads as TGTGCCACAGGGACGGGCGGCGAGACCCAGTACTTC.

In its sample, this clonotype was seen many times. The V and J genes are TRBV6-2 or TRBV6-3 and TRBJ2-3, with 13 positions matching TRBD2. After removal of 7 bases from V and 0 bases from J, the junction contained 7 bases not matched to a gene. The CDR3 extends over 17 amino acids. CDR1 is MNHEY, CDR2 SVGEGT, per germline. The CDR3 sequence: CASTRLAGGPSTDTQYF. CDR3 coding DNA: TGTGCCAGCACAAGACTAGCGGGGGGCCCTAGCACAGATACGCAGTATTTT.

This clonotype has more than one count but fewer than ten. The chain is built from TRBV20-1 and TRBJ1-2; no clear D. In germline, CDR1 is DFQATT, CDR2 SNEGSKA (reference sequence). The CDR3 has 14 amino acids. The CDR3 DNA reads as TGCAGCCTAGTCACGGACCCCCCACCCTATGGCTACACCTTC. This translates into CSLVTDPPPYGYTF.